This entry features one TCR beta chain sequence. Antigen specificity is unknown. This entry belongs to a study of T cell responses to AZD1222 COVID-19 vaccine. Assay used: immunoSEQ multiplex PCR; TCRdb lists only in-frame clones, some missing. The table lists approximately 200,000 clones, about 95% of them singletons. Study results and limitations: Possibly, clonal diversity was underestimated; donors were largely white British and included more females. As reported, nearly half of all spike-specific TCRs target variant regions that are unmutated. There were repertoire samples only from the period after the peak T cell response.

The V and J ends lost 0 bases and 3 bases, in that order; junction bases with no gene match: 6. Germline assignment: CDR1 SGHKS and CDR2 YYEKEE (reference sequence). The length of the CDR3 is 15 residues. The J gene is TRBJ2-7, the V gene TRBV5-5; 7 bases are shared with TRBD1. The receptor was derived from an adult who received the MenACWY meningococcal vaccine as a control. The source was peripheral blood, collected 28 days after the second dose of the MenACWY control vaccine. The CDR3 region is CASSLDTGEFYEQYF. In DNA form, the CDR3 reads TGTGCCAGCAGCTTGGACACAGGGGAATTCTACGAGCAGTACTTC.